This T cell receptor (beta chain) is from a study of beta chain features in type 1 diabetes. Study results and caveats: The study found moderately but significantly shorter TCRB CDR3s in all four CD4+ subsets of Type 1 diabetes patients.

Reverse transcribing all isolated RNA meant expressed TCRB transcripts were sequenced. Profiling relied on immunoSEQ multiplex PCR, and the TCRdb table lists in-frame clones only, not all of them. The profile covers approximately 280,000 clones, with about 15% appearing a single time and less than 0.02% taken by the ten largest. With 4 bases removed from V and 4 bases from J, the gap between germline ends came to 11 bases. Germline CDR1 and CDR2: SGHNT and YYREEE (reference sequence). There are 13 residues in the CDR3. Notes on this clone: Antigen specificity is unknown.

The chain combines TRBV5-4 with TRBJ2-5; possibly TRBD1 for D (5 bases). This sequence originates from a man aged 18 to 30 with type 1 diabetes. Sequences were obtained from naive CD4+ T cells from blood. The CDR3 reads CASSLDISETQYF. The CDR3 nucleotides read TGTGCCAGCAGCCTGGACATTTCAGAGACCCAGTACTTC.